The 17 T cell receptor beta chains below all came from one sample that was sequenced in a study of T-cell reconstitution after alpha-beta-depleted transplantation in children. Library preparation (for TCRbeta) was performed with unique molecular identifiers. MiXCR, applied by TCRdb to the PCR reads, yields one record per CDR3 protein. The sample has approximately 400,000 distinct CDR3 sequences; roughly a tenth are singletons. The starting material was PBMCs from the stem cell graft donor, obtained from the stem cell graft. These receptors were taken from a human donor who donated a stem cell graft to a child with acute myeloid leukemia.

The chain couples TRBV4-3 to TRBJ1-2, with 8 bases fitting TRBD1. Germline CDR1 is LGHNA and CDR2 is YSLEER. The CDR3 runs 15 residues. V was pared by 3 bases and J by 1 base, with 4 bases of the junction left unmatched. CDR3 bases: TGCGCCAGCAGCCAGCAGACAGGGGATAACTATGGCTACACCTTC. Translating gives CASSQQTGDNYGYTF.

The sample holds a few counts of this clonotype. V usage is TRBV5-1 and J usage is TRBJ1-1, with 9 bases lining up with TRBD1. CDR1 SGHRS and CDR2 YFSETQ come from the germline V gene. The CDR3 has 14 residues. V was clipped by 6 bases and J by 5 bases; unmatched bases: 8. The CDR3 protein is CASKLTGGETEAFF. The DNA for the CDR3 is TGCGCCAGCAAGCTGACAGGGGGGGAGACTGAAGCTTTCTTT.

This clonotype has ten or more counts. The chain combines TRBV12-3 or TRBV12-4 with TRBJ2-5; D is unclear. The V end was cut by 2 bases, the J end by 3 bases, with 7 bases between. The CDR3 loop spans 13 amino acids. This CDR3 reads CASSLSRKETQYF. In nucleotides, the CDR3 is TGTGCCAGCAGTTTATCCAGGAAAGAGACCCAGTACTTC.

The chain employs TRBV7-6 and TRBJ1-6; D gene ambiguous. CDR3 length: 16 amino acids. Germline-derived CDR1 and CDR2 are SGHVS and FNYEAQ. The V end was cut by 5 bases, the J end by 0 bases, with 11 bases between. CDR3 DNA sequence: TGTGCCAGCAGCGCGCGAGGGAGCTCCTATAATTCACCCCTCCACTTT. Protein product: CASSARGSSYNSPLHF.

A few counts support this clonotype. The chain recombines TRBV24-1 with TRBJ2-5; maybe TRBD2 (5 bases). The V gene lost 3 bases and the J gene lost 7 bases, with 17 bases spanning the gap. The CDR3 extends over 15 amino acids. Germline CDR1 reads KGHDR; CDR2 reads SFDVKD. The CDR3 nucleotides read TGTGCCACCAGTGATCCCCTAGCACCTGGCGGGACCCAGTACTTC. Translating it yields CATSDPLAPGGTQYF.

This clonotype was counted ten times or more. This chain links TRBV5-6 with TRBJ1-6; no definite D call. CDR3 length: 13 residues. Germline V gives CDR1 SGHDT, CDR2 YYEEEE. V lost 4 bases to trimming and J lost 8 bases, with 10 bases between them. The CDR3 region is CASSLNPDSPLHF. CDR3 nucleotides: TGTGCCAGCAGCCTAAACCCGGATTCACCCCTCCACTTT.

This chain links TRBV30 with TRBJ1-2; 8 nucleotides agree with TRBD1. The CDR3 extends over 11 amino acids. J lost 6 bases, V lost 4 bases, and 1 base had no gene match. The germline V gene has CDR1 GTSNPN and CDR2 SVGIG (reference sequence). This CDR3 is CAWTGGNGYTF. The CDR3 coding sequence is TGTGCCTGGACAGGGGGCAATGGCTACACCTTC.

The J gene is TRBJ2-5, the V gene TRBV30; D remains unclear. This CDR3 spans 10 amino acids. V was pared by 7 bases and J by 5 bases, with 8 bases between. Per germline, CDR1 GTSNPN and CDR2 SVGIG (reference sequence). The chain's CDR3 is CASSWETQYF. CDR3 DNA sequence: TGTGCCTCTTCATGGGAGACCCAGTACTTC.

This clonotype has more than one count but fewer than ten. V gene TRBV6-1 combines with J gene TRBJ1-2; no firm D call. The CDR3 is 14 residues long. Germline V lookup: CDR1 MNHNS, CDR2 SASEGT. Between the trimmed V and J ends, which lost 5 bases and 1 base, there was a span of 11 bases. CDR3 loop: CASSRAGGNYGYTF. CDR3 nucleotides: TGTGCCAGCAGTAGGGCAGGCGGTAACTATGGCTACACCTTC.

The chain is built from TRBV24-1 and TRBJ2-1, with D tentatively TRBD1 (6 bases). This CDR3 region has 14 residues. Germline V gene data show CDR1 as KGHDR and CDR2 as SFDVKD. The V gene lost 4 bases and the J gene lost 9 bases, with 15 bases spanning the gap. In DNA, the CDR3 is TGTGCCACCAGTGACGTAACAGGGTCCCCTGAGCAGTTCTTC. It translates to CATSDVTGSPEQFF.

This clonotype was recorded many times. The genes are TRBV9 and TRBJ1-6, with D perhaps TRBD1 (6 bases). V was pared by 2 bases and J by 8 bases, with 11 bases between. Germline CDR1 reads SGDLS; CDR2 reads YYNGEE. The CDR3 is 14 amino acids. DNA for the CDR3: TGTGCCAGCAGCGTTACAGGGTTGGATTCACCCCTCCACTTT. This encodes CASSVTGLDSPLHF.

To note about this clonotype: Mismatch with germline at one junction end may stem from a read error. The genes are TRBV7-6 and TRBJ2-5, with TRBD1 identical over 9 bases. The CDR3 consists of 15 residues. The germline V gene encodes CDR1 SGHVS and CDR2 FNYEAQ. DNA for the CDR3: TGTGCCAGCAGCTCTCGGACAGGGGTGGGAGAGACCCTGTACTTC. It yields the protein CASSSRTGVGETLYF. The entire variable domain, with the rest obtained from reference TRBV7-6 and TRBJ2-5, is as follows: GAGVSQSPRYKVTKRGQDVALRCDPISGHVSLYWYRQALGQGPEFLTYFNYEAQQDKSGLPNDRFSAERPEGSISTLTIQRTEQRDSAMYRCASSSRTGVGETLYFGPGTRLLVL.

This clonotype was seen many times. The chain joins TRBV5-1 to TRBJ2-2, with D hard to call. Trimming took off 0 bases at V and 1 base at J, with 7 bases between the two ends. Germline assignment: CDR1 SGHRS and CDR2 YFSETQ. The CDR3 covers 15 residues. CDR3 protein: CASSLGTENTGELFF. The CDR3 DNA is TGCGCCAGCAGCTTGGGTACCGAGAACACCGGGGAGCTGTTTTTT.

This clonotype was seen a handful of times. The rearrangement uses TRBV5-1 and TRBJ2-5; D is possibly TRBD1 or TRBD2 (7 bases each). Trimming stripped 0 bases from V and 5 bases from J, with 17 bases between. The CDR3 loop spans 16 amino acids. Germline CDR1 is SGHRS and CDR2 is YFSETQ. CDR3 coding DNA: TGCGCCAGCAGCTTGGCTCAGGGGGGGGCCCGGGAGACCCAGTACTTC. This codes for CASSLAQGGARETQYF.

This clonotype was counted between two and nine times. The V gene is TRBV5-1, the J gene TRBJ2-2; TRBD1 or TRBD2 may be the D gene (6 bases each). V was cut by 5 bases and J by 0 bases, with 14 bases left in between. This CDR3 comprises 16 residues. Germline assignment: CDR1 SGHRS and CDR2 YFSETQ. The CDR3 region is CASRPPGGPNTGELFF. For the CDR3, the DNA is TGCGCCAGCAGGCCCCCCGGGGGCCCGAACACCGGGGAGCTGTTTTTT.

This chain links TRBV3-1 with TRBJ2-2, with D uncertain. The CDR3 totals 18 residues. Germline values: CDR1 LGHDT, CDR2 YNNKEL (reference sequence). DNA of the CDR3: TGTACCTTCTGCGTTCGAGGTTTCTCCGGGTCCGGTGCCGGGGAGCTGTTTTTT. Its protein is CTFCVRGFSGSGAGELFF. The variable domain in full, completed from reference TRBV3-1 and TRBJ2-2, reads DTAVSQTPKYLVTQMGNDKSIKCEQNLGHDTMYWYKQDSKKFLKIMFSYNNKELIINETVPNRFSPKSPDKAHLNLHINSLELGDSAVYFCTFCVRGFSGSGAGELFFGEGSRLTVL.

The rearrangement uses TRBV4-1 and TRBJ2-2, with 11 bases aligning to TRBD2. The CDR3 is made up of 16 amino acids. Germline lookup yields CDR1 MGHRA and CDR2 YSYEKL. The V gene end was trimmed by 4 bases and the J gene end by 3 bases; junction bases not matched to a gene: 4. The CDR3 DNA follows: TGCGCCAGCAGCCTGCTAGCGGGGGGCTACACCGGGGAGCTGTTTTTT. Translation gives CASSLLAGGYTGELFF.